Presented here are 21 T cell receptor beta chains from one specimen sequenced in a study of sequential checkpoint blockade in melanoma. The treatment: randomized to nivolumab then ipilimumab (arm A) or the reverse (arm B). Some clones are missing from TCRdb's copy, which holds only in-frame ones; the method was immunoSEQ multiplex PCR. The sample contains 5,000 to 5,500 clones, almost 80% of which appear only once. This specimen was CD8+ T cells sorted from blood (inferred from file names), taken from a patient given nivolumab and ipilimumab in sequence. The receptors derive from a human donor with melanoma.

This rearrangement joins TRBV15 to TRBJ2-5, with 12 bases matching TRBD2. Germline loops: CDR1 LNHNV, CDR2 YYDKDF (reference sequence). The J segment lost 6 bases and the V segment lost 0 bases, leaving 17 bases of the junction unmatched. CDR3 length: 20 amino acids. The CDR3 spells CATSRDLFGLAGGQEKTQYF. The CDR3 DNA reads TGTGCCACCAGCAGAGATCTCTTCGGGCTAGCGGGGGGGCAGGAAAAGACCCAGTACTTC. The full variable domain, completed using reference TRBV15 and TRBJ2-5, is DAMVIQNPRYQVTQFGKPVTLSCSQTLNHNVMYWYQQKSSQAPKLLFHYYDKDFNNEADTPDNFQSRRPNTSFCFLDIRSPGLGDTAMYLCATSRDLFGLAGGQEKTQYFGPGTRLLVL.

The chain is built from TRBV9 and TRBJ2-5; a possible D gene is TRBD2 (7 bases). The V gene lost 0 bases and the J gene lost 5 bases, with 17 bases spanning the gap. This CDR3 is 16 amino acids long. The germline gives CDR1 SGDLS, CDR2 YYNGEE. DNA for the CDR3: TGTGCCAGCAGCGTAGAGGGGGGGCTATCGGGGGAGACCCAGTACTTC. Protein product: CASSVEGGLSGETQYF.

The J gene is TRBJ1-6, the V gene TRBV4-3; 9 bases are shared with TRBD1. CDR1 is LGHNA, CDR2 YSLEER, per germline. Losses at the gene ends were 1 base for V and 7 bases for J; bases not matched to a gene: 5. This CDR3 region has 16 residues. The chain's CDR3 is CASSQVGDRVNSPLHF. For the CDR3, the DNA is TGCGCCAGCAGCCAAGTCGGGGACAGGGTCAATTCACCCCTCCACTTT.

In nucleotides, the CDR3 is TGTGCCAGCAGCGTAGAGGGCAGGGGTGCGGACGAGCAGTACTTC. As protein: CASSVEGRGADEQYF. The V and J genes are TRBV9 and TRBJ2-7; D might be TRBD1 (6 bases). Germline V lookup: CDR1 SGDLS, CDR2 YYNGEE. The length of the CDR3 is 15 residues. V lost 0 bases, J lost 5 bases, and 15 bases lay in between.

A single count supports this clone. The rearrangement joins TRBV5-6 to TRBJ2-5, with 7 bases fitting TRBD1. Unmatched junction bases numbered 2, after V lost 4 bases and J lost 2 bases. Per the germline V gene, CDR1 is SGHDT and CDR2 is YYEEEE. This CDR3 has 13 amino acids. CDR3 protein: CASSPGQQETQYF. Written as DNA, the CDR3 is TGTGCCAGCAGCCCGGGACAGCAAGAGACCCAGTACTTC.

This clone was seen a few times. The V and J genes are TRBV7-9 and TRBJ1-5, with D perhaps TRBD1 (5 bases). Germline assignment: CDR1 SEHNR and CDR2 FQNEAQ (reference sequence). CDR3 size: 14 residues. Deletions cut 6 bases from V and 7 bases from J, with 16 bases between. The CDR3 spells CASSGLGAGQPQHF. Written as DNA, the CDR3 is TGTGCCAGCAGTGGTCTTGGGGCCGGGCAGCCCCAGCATTTT.

This rearrangement joins TRBV6-5 to TRBJ2-7; D is perhaps TRBD1 (5 bases). CDR1 is MNHEY and CDR2 is SVGAGI in the germline V gene. The CDR3 is 13 residues long. The ends were cut back, 5 bases at V and 3 bases at J, with 11 bases in the middle. The CDR3 coding sequence is TGTGCCAGCAGTCCAGGGTTAGGCTACGAGCAGTACTTC. Translation gives CASSPGLGYEQYF.

Within the sample, this clone is medium-sized (0.01 to 0.1%). The chain uses TRBV7-2 and TRBJ1-1; 8 bases line up with TRBD1. The germline gives CDR1 SGHTA, CDR2 FQGNSA. Losses at the gene ends were 3 bases for V and 7 bases for J; bases not matched to a gene: 4. The CDR3 runs 13 residues. The CDR3 spells CASSFPGGVEAFF. As DNA, the CDR3 is TGTGCCAGCAGCTTCCCAGGGGGCGTTGAAGCTTTCTTT.

This clone qualifies as medium-sized (0.01 to 0.1%). The chain recombines TRBV13 with TRBJ2-7, with D uncertain. Germline lookup yields CDR1 PRHDT and CDR2 FYEKMQ (reference sequence). The CDR3 is 14 residues long. The ends were cut back, 2 bases at V and 4 bases at J, with 12 bases in the middle. The CDR3 sequence is CASSLSGKSYEQYF. CDR3 nucleotide sequence: TGTGCCAGCAGCTTATCAGGTAAAAGTTACGAGCAGTACTTC. The whole variable domain, filled in from reference TRBV13 and TRBJ2-7, reads AAGVIQSPRHLIKEKRETATLKCYPIPRHDTVYWYQQGPGQDPQFLISFYEKMQSDKGSIPDRFSAQQFSDYHSELNMSSLELGDSALYFCASSLSGKSYEQYFGPGTRLTVT.

The chain joins TRBV27 to TRBJ1-5, with a weak D call TRBD1 (6 bases). Germline loops: CDR1 MNHEY, CDR2 SMNVEV (reference sequence). The CDR3 totals 14 residues. Trimming took off 5 bases at V and 2 bases at J, with 10 bases between the two ends. CDR3 DNA: TGTGCCAGCAGTCCCGAGGGGGGCAATCAGCCCCAGCATTTT. Encoded protein: CASSPEGGNQPQHF.

The rearrangement joins TRBV5-1 to TRBJ2-7; no definite D call. Germline V lookup: CDR1 SGHRS, CDR2 YFSETQ. Trimming took 6 bases from V and 4 from J, leaving 11 bases between them. The length of the CDR3 is 12 residues. The CDR3 DNA follows: TGCGCCAGCAAACGCAGCGATTACGAGCAGTACTTC. It yields the protein CASKRSDYEQYF.

The V and J genes are TRBV7-8 and TRBJ1-3; D not certain. V lost 1 base and J lost 2, with 12 bases in between. Germline assignment: CDR1 SGHVS and CDR2 FQNEAQ. The CDR3 has 16 residues. CDR3 sequence (DNA): TGTGCCAGCAGCTTAGGGTATGCGGGAACTGGAAACACCATATATTTT. Translation gives CASSLGYAGTGNTIYF.

This clone has only a few counts. The chain is built from TRBV27 and TRBJ2-5; perhaps TRBD1 as D (6 bases). The CDR3 totals 14 residues. From germline, CDR1 is MNHEY and CDR2 SMNVEV (reference sequence). V dropped 6 bases and J dropped 2 bases, with 13 bases sitting between them. The CDR3 coding sequence is TGTGCCAGCAGGAAGACAGGAAAACAAGAGACCCAGTACTTC. Its translation: CASRKTGKQETQYF.

In the case of this clone: The junction shows a germline mismatch at one end, possibly a read error. CDR3 sequence: CASSNDGTGRRRWDF. Here the CDR3 DNA reads TGCGCCAGCAGCAACGATGGGACAGGGCGTCGGAGATGGGACTTC. The chain combines TRBV5-1 with TRBJ2-5; the match to TRBD1 covers 9 bases. The CDR3 length is 15 residues. Germline CDR1 and CDR2: SGHRS and YFSETQ.

The rearrangement joins TRBV6-6 to TRBJ1-1, with D perhaps matching TRBD1 (5 bases). Trimming left V 5 bases short and J 5 bases short, with 12 bases between. The CDR3 runs to 13 residues. In germline, CDR1 is MNHNY, CDR2 SVGAGI (reference sequence). The CDR3 nucleotides are TGTGCCAGCAGTAAAGTCAGGGATACTGAAGCTTTCTTT. Residues: CASSKVRDTEAFF.

The rearrangement links TRBV7-9 to TRBJ2-3; maybe TRBD2 (7 bases). The CDR3 spans 15 residues. V lost 5 bases to trimming and J lost 4 bases, with 16 bases between them. Germline CDR1 SEHNR, CDR2 FQNEAQ (reference sequence). The CDR3 sequence: CASSTFGGAADTQYF. The CDR3 DNA sequence: TGTGCCAGCAGCACTTTTGGGGGGGCGGCAGATACGCAGTATTTT.

The chain combines TRBV5-4 with TRBJ2-1, with 8 positions matching TRBD2. The germline gives CDR1 SGHNT, CDR2 YYREEE (reference sequence). J lost 5 bases, V lost 2 bases, and 6 bases had no gene match. CDR3 length: 15 amino acids. The CDR3, as DNA: TGTGCCAGCAGCTTCGTAGCGGGGCCGAACAATGAGCAGTTCTTC. Protein: CASSFVAGPNNEQFF.

This clone has just a few counts. The J gene is TRBJ1-1, the V gene TRBV15, with 11 bases aligning to TRBD1. The CDR3 has 15 residues. J gave up 1 base and V 5 bases, and 3 bases lay outside the gene matches. CDR1 LNHNV and CDR2 YYDKDF come from the germline V gene (reference sequence). CDR3 coding DNA: TGTGCCACCAGCGTGGACAGGGGGCAGAACACTGAAGCTTTCTTT. Its protein product is CATSVDRGQNTEAFF. Filled out from reference TRBV15 and TRBJ1-1, the complete variable domain reads DAMVIQNPRYQVTQFGKPVTLSCSQTLNHNVMYWYQQKSSQAPKLLFHYYDKDFNNEADTPDNFQSRRPNTSFCFLDIRSPGLGDTAMYLCATSVDRGQNTEAFFGQGTRLTVV.

V and J are TRBV4-3 and TRBJ2-5, with a tentative D call TRBD2 (5 bases). The CDR3 spans 15 residues. Trimming took off 0 bases at V and 1 base at J, with 9 bases between the two ends. Germline CDR1 LGHNA, CDR2 YSLEER. The CDR3 loop reads CASSQDLAFQETQYF. The CDR3 nucleotides are TGCGCCAGCAGCCAAGATCTAGCCTTCCAAGAGACCCAGTACTTC.

The chain recombines TRBV2 with TRBJ2-1, with TRBD2 identical over 11 bases. This CDR3 has 13 residues. V shed 11 bases and J 12 bases; nucleotides not matched to a gene: 12. CDR1 is SNHLY and CDR2 is FYNNEI in the germline V gene. The CDR3 reads CARSGGGERWQFF. DNA of the CDR3: TGTGCCCGTAGCGGGGGGGGAGAAAGGTGGCAGTTCTTC. Drawing the rest from reference TRBV2 and TRBJ2-1, the complete variable domain is EPEVTQTPSHQVTQMGQEVILRCVPISNHLYFYWYRQILGQKVEFLVSFYNNEISEKSEIFDDQFSVERPDGSNFTLKIRSTKLEDSAMYFCARSGGGERWQFFGPGTRLTVL.

The V call is TRBV29-1, the J call TRBJ2-1, with 11 bases aligning to TRBD2. CDR1 is SQVTM and CDR2 is ANQGSEA in the germline V gene. The CDR3 has 15 residues. Trimming at V came to 6 bases and at J to 10 bases, leaving 14 bases not matched to a gene. The CDR3 DNA reads TGCAGCGTCGTGGGTGAAGGACTAGCGGGTAACGAGCAGTTCTTC. Protein sequence: CSVVGEGLAGNEQFF.